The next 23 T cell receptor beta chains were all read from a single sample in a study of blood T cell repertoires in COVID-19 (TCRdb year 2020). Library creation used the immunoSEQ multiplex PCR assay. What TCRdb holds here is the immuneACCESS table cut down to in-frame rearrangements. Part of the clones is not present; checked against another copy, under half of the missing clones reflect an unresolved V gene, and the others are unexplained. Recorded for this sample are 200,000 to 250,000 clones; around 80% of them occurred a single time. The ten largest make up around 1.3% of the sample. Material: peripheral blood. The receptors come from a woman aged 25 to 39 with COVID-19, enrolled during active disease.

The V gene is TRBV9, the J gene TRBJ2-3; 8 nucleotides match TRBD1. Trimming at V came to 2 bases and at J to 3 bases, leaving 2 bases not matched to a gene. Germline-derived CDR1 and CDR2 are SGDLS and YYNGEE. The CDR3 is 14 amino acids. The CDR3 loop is CASSVNRGTDTQYF. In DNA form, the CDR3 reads TGTGCCAGCAGCGTGAACAGGGGGACAGATACGCAGTATTTT. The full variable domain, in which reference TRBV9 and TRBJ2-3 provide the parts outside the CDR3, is DSGVTQTPKHLITATGQRVTLRCSPRSGDLSVYWYQQSLDQGLQFLIQYYNGEERAKGNILERFSAQQFPDLHSELNLSSLELGDSALYFCASSVNRGTDTQYFGPGTRLTVL.

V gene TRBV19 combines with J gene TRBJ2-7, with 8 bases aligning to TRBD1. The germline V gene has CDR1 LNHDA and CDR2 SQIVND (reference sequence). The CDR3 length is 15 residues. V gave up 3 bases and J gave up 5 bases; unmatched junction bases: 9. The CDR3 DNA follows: TGTGCCAGTAGTATCTCACGGACAGGGAGCCACGAGCAGTACTTC. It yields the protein CASSISRTGSHEQYF.

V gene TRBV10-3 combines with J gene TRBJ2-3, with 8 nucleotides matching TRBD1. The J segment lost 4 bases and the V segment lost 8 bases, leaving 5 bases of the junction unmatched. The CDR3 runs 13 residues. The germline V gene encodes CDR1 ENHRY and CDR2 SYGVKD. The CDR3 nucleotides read TGTGCCATCTGGACAGGGATGGCAGATACGCAGTATTTT. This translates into CAIWTGMADTQYF.

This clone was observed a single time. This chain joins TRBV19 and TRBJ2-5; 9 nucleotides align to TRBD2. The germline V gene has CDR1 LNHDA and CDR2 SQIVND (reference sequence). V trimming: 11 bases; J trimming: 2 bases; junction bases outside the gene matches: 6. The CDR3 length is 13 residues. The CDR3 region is CAAGGIAQETQYF. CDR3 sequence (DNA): TGTGCCGCGGGGGGGATAGCACAAGAGACCCAGTACTTC.

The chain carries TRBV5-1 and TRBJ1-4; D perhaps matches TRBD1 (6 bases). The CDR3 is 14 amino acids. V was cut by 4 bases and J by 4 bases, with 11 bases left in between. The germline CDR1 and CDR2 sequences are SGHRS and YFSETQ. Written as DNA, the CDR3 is TGCGCCAGCAGCCTTACAGGGAATAATGAAAAACTGTTTTTT. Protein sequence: CASSLTGNNEKLFF.

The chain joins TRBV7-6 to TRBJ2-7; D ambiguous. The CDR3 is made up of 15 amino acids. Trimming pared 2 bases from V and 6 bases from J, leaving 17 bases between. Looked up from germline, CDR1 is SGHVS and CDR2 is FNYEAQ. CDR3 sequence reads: CASSLLISKAGEQYF. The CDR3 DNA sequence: TGTGCCAGCAGCTTATTAATCTCTAAAGCCGGCGAGCAGTACTTC.

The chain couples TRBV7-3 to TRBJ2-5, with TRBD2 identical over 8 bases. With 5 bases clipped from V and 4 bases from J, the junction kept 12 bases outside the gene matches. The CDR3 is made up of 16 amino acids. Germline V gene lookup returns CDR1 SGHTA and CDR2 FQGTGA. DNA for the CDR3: TGTGCCAGCAGCCCTCAAGCGGGGGCCTGGGGAGAGACCCAGTACTTC. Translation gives CASSPQAGAWGETQYF.

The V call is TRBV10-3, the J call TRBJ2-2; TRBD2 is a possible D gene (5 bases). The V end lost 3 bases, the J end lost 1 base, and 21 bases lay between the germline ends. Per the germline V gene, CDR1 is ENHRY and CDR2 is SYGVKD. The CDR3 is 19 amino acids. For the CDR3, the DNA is TGTGCCATCAGTGATACAGATCTATTCAGCGGACTGAACACCGGGGAGCTGTTTTTT. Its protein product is CAISDTDLFSGLNTGELFF.

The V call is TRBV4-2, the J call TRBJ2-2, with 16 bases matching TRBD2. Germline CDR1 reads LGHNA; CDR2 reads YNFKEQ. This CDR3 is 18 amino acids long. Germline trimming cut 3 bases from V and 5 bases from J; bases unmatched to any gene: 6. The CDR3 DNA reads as TGTGCCAGCAGCCAGGGACTAGCGGGAGGGTCGGAGACCGGGGAGCTGTTTTTT. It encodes CASSQGLAGGSETGELFF.

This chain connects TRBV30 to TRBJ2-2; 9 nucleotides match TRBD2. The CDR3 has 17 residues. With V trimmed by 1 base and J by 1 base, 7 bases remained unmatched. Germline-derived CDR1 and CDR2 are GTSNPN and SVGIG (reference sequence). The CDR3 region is CAWSAPGLALNTGELFF. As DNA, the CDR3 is TGTGCCTGGAGTGCGCCGGGACTAGCCCTGAACACCGGGGAGCTGTTTTTT.

The chain's CDR3 is CASDRGSEAFF. The CDR3 DNA is TGTGCCAGCGACAGGGGGTCTGAAGCTTTCTTT. The rearrangement uses TRBV2 and TRBJ1-1; 9 bases align to TRBD1. CDR1 is SNHLY and CDR2 is FYNNEI in the germline V gene. Trimming cost V 8 bases and J 6 bases; bases outside gene matches: 1. This CDR3 comprises 11 residues.

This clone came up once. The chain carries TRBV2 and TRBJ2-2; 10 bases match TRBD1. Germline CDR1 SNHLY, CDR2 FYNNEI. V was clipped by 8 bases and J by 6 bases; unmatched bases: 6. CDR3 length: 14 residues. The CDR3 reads CASARDRGAGELFF. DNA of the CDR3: TGTGCCAGCGCCCGGGACAGGGGCGCCGGGGAGCTGTTTTTT.

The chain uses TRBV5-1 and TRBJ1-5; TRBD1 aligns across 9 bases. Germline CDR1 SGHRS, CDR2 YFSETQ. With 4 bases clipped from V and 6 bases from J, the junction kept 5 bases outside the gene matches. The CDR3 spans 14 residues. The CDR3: CASSPGQGSQPQHF. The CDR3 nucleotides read TGCGCCAGCAGCCCCGGACAGGGGTCTCAGCCCCAGCATTTT.

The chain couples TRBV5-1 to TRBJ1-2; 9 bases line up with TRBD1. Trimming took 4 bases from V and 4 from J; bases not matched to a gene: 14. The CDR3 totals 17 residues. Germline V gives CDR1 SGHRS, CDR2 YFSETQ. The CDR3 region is CASSPTGQGAGSYGYTF. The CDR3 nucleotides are TGCGCCAGCAGCCCAACGGGACAGGGAGCGGGATCCTATGGCTACACCTTC.

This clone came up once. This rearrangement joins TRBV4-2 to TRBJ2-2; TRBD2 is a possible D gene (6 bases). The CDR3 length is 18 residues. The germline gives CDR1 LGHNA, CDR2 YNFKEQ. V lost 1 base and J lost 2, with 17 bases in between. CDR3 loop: CASSQVGVTGTNTGELFF. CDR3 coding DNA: TGTGCCAGCAGCCAAGTTGGGGTTACCGGGACTAACACCGGGGAGCTGTTTTTT.

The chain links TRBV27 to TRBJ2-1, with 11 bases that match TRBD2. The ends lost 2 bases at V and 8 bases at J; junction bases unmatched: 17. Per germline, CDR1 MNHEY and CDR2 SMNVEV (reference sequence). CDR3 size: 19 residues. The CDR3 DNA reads TGTGCCAGCAGTTTAACCCGCAGATCTACTAGCGGGAGTTTGTATGAGCAGTTCTTC. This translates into CASSLTRRSTSGSLYEQFF.

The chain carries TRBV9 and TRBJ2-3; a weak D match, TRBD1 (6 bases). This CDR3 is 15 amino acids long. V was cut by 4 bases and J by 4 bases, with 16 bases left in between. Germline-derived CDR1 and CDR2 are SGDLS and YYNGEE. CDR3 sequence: CASSPQGLVADTQYF. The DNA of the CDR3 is TGTGCCAGCAGCCCCCAGGGGTTAGTGGCAGATACGCAGTATTTT.

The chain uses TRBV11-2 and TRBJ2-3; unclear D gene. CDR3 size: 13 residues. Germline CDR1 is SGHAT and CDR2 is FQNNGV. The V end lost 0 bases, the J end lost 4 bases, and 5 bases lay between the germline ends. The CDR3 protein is CASSLERADTQYF. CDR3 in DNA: TGTGCCAGCAGCTTAGAGAGAGCAGATACGCAGTATTTT.

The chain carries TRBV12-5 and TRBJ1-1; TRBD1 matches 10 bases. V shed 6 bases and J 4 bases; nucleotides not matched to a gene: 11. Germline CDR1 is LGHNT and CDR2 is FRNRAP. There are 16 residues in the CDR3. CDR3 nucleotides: TGTGCTAGTGGACAAATTTTTAGGACAGGGGGCACTGAAGCTTTCTTT. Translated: CASGQIFRTGGTEAFF. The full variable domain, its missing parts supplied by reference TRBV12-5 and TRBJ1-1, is DARVTQTPRHKVTEMGQEVTMRCQPILGHNTVFWYRQTMMQGLELLAYFRNRAPLDDSGMPKDRFSAEMPDATLATLKIQPSEPRDSAVYFCASGQIFRTGGTEAFFGQGTRLTVV.

CDR3 nucleotide sequence: TGTGCCAGCAGCTTAGTATCCCCGAGCTCCTATAATTCACCCCTCCACTTT. Protein sequence: CASSLVSPSSYNSPLHF. The chain is built from TRBV11-3 and TRBJ1-6; no clear D. The CDR3 extends over 17 amino acids. Deletions cut 1 base from V and 0 bases from J, with 10 bases between. Germline CDR1 and CDR2: SGHNT and YENEEA.

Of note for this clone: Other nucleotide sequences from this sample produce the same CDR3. CDR3 residues: CASSFGGNTEAFF. In DNA form, the CDR3 reads TGTGCCAGCAGCTTCGGAGGGAACACTGAAGCTTTCTTT. This chain uses TRBV7-3 with TRBJ1-1; D not resolved. Germline values: CDR1 SGHTA, CDR2 FQGTGA. V dropped 3 bases and J dropped 1 base, with 6 bases sitting between them. The CDR3 is made up of 13 amino acids.

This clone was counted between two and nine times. This CDR3 is CASSPPFRDISGANVLTF. DNA for the CDR3: TGTGCCAGCAGCCCGCCGTTCAGGGACATCTCTGGGGCCAACGTCCTGACTTTC. The V gene is TRBV7-9, the J gene TRBJ2-6; weak D call: TRBD1 (6 bases). Germline V CDR1 and CDR2: SEHNR, FQNEAQ (reference sequence). Trimming took off 5 bases at V and 0 bases at J, with 17 bases between the two ends. This CDR3 is 18 amino acids long.

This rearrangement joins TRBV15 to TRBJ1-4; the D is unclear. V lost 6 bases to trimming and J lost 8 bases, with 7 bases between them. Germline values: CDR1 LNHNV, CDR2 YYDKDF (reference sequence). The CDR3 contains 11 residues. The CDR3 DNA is TGTGCCACCAGGGAGGCGGAAAAACTGTTTTTT. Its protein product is CATREAEKLFF.